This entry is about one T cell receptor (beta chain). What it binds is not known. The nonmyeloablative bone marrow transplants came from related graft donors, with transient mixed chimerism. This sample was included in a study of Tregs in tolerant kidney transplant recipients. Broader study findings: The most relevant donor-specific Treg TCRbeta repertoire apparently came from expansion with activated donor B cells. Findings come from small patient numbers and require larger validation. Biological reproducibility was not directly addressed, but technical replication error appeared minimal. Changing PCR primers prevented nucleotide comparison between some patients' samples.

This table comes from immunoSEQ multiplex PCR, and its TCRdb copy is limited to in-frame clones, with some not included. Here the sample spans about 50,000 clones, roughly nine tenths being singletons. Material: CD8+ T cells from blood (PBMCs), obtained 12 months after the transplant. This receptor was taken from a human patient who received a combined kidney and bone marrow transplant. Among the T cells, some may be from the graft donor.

The chain's CDR3 is CASSLGQIDGYTF. The CDR3, as DNA: TGTGCCAGCAGCTTAGGACAGATCGATGGCTACACCTTC. The genes are TRBV7-9 and TRBJ1-2, with D tentatively TRBD1 (5 bases). The CDR3 contains 13 residues. Germline-derived CDR1 and CDR2 are SEHNR and FQNEAQ (reference sequence). Trimming left V 1 base short and J 6 bases short, with 9 bases between.